The 13 T cell receptor beta chains below were found in one sample sequenced in a study of cytomegalovirus exposure and HLA in healthy donors. Primers: 60 Vbeta forward and 13 Jbeta reverse. This table comes from immunoSEQ multiplex PCR, and its TCRdb copy is limited to in-frame clones, with some not included. The table has around 130,000 clones, approximately 82% seen once. The specimen was PBMCs. These TCRs come from a woman aged 18-29 years in good health and CMV-seropositive.

This clone was observed a single time. This chain connects TRBV5-1 to TRBJ1-1; 7 bases fit TRBD1. Trimming removed 0 bases from V and 5 bases from J; junction bases left unmatched: 10. Germline lookup yields CDR1 SGHRS and CDR2 YFSETQ. The CDR3 is 16 amino acids. The CDR3 protein is CASSLALNNRGTEAFF. CDR3 nucleotides: TGCGCCAGCAGCTTGGCATTAAACAACAGGGGAACTGAAGCTTTCTTT. The whole variable domain, filled in from reference TRBV5-1 and TRBJ1-1, reads KAGVTQTPRYLIKTRGQQVTLSCSPISGHRSVSWYQQTPGQGLQFLFEYFSETQRNKGNFPGRFSGRQFSNSRSEMNVSTLELGDSALYLCASSLALNNRGTEAFFGQGTRLTVV.

The rearrangement uses TRBV7-6 and TRBJ2-1, with D uncertain. The CDR3 contains 14 residues. V lost 3 bases and J lost 3, with 9 bases in between. The V gene's germline CDR1 is SGHVS and CDR2 FNYEAQ. The CDR3 loop reads CASSLLGRYNEQFF. DNA for the CDR3: TGTGCCAGCAGCTTGTTGGGCCGCTACAATGAGCAGTTCTTC.

The chain links TRBV4-2 to TRBJ1-6; D unclear. The CDR3 runs 15 residues. The germline gives CDR1 LGHNA, CDR2 YNFKEQ. V lost 0 bases and J 9 bases, leaving 12 bases between the germline ends. The CDR3 is CASSQDMGVGSPLHF. The CDR3 nucleotides are TGTGCCAGCAGCCAAGATATGGGAGTGGGTTCACCCCTCCACTTT.

The genes are TRBV13 and TRBJ1-2; no clear D gene. Germline CDR1 is PRHDT and CDR2 is FYEKMQ (reference sequence). Trimming left V 6 bases short and J 8 bases short, with 16 bases between. This CDR3 contains 13 residues. DNA for the CDR3: TGTGCCAGCAGACCGTTGGTTTTCGGGGGCTACACCTTC. Protein sequence: CASRPLVFGGYTF.

This chain uses TRBV19 with TRBJ2-7, with 7 bases aligning to TRBD1. Germline V gene lookup returns CDR1 LNHDA and CDR2 SQIVND (reference sequence). Unmatched junction bases numbered 3, after V lost 1 base and J lost 3 bases. CDR3 length: 14 residues. CDR3 sequence: CASSIVRGHYEQYF. The CDR3 DNA is TGTGCCAGTAGTATAGTTAGGGGGCACTACGAGCAGTACTTC.

The V and J genes are TRBV28 and TRBJ1-2; TRBD1 matches at 8 bases. The V gene end was trimmed by 7 bases and the J gene end by 4 bases; junction bases not matched to a gene: 8. Germline V lookup: CDR1 MDHEN, CDR2 SYDVKM. The CDR3 runs 14 residues. The CDR3 DNA reads TGTGCCAGCACCAGAGACAGGGGTAGCTATGGCTACACCTTC. Protein sequence: CASTRDRGSYGYTF.

This rearrangement joins TRBV9 to TRBJ1-3; possible D gene TRBD1, 6 bases. Trimming pared 3 bases from V and 8 bases from J, leaving 9 bases between. CDR1 and CDR2 (germline): SGDLS, YYNGEE. The CDR3 extends over 12 amino acids. This CDR3 reads CASSGDTDTIYF. The CDR3, as DNA: TGTGCCAGCAGCGGGGACACGGACACCATATATTTT.

The CDR3 DNA reads as TGCGCCAGCAGCCGTCTCCAGGACAGCTACAATGAGCAGTTCTTC. This codes for CASSRLQDSYNEQFF. The rearrangement uses TRBV4-1 and TRBJ2-1, with TRBD1 as a possible D gene (6 bases). The germline V gene encodes CDR1 MGHRA and CDR2 YSYEKL. Trimming took 4 bases from V and 3 from J, leaving 13 bases between them. This CDR3 contains 15 residues.

The V call is TRBV5-1, the J call TRBJ1-6; TRBD1 matches 10 bases. J was trimmed by 9 bases and V by 0 bases; bases with no gene match: 0. CDR3 length equals 14 residues. Per the germline V gene, CDR1 is SGHRS and CDR2 is YFSETQ. The CDR3 region is CASSLGQGASPLHF. CDR3 DNA: TGCGCCAGCAGCTTGGGACAGGGGGCTTCACCCCTCCACTTT.

V is TRBV13 and J is TRBJ1-3, with D maybe TRBD1 (6 bases). Trimming removed 0 bases from V and 0 bases from J, with 12 bases in between. The CDR3 loop spans 17 amino acids. The germline V gene encodes CDR1 PRHDT and CDR2 FYEKMQ (reference sequence). The CDR3 loop is CASSLGVQGSSGNTIYF. DNA for the CDR3: TGTGCCAGCAGCTTAGGAGTACAGGGAAGCTCTGGAAACACCATATATTTT.

This chain connects TRBV6-4 to TRBJ2-3; the D gene is possibly TRBD2 (7 bases). V lost 2 bases, J lost 4 bases, and 13 bases lay in between. This CDR3 comprises 15 residues. The germline V gene has CDR1 MRHNA and CDR2 SNTAGT. The CDR3 nucleotides are TGTGCCAGCAGTGACAGGCCGGGGGGCCCAGATACGCAGTATTTT. As protein: CASSDRPGGPDTQYF.

In its sample, this clone was seen a few times. The chain carries TRBV4-1 and TRBJ2-1; TRBD1 might be the D (5 bases). This CDR3 spans 15 amino acids. V lost 2 bases and J lost 0, with 8 bases in between. CDR1 is MGHRA, CDR2 YSYEKL, per germline. CDR3 DNA: TGCGCCAGCAGCCAACGGACAAGCTCCTACAATGAGCAGTTCTTC. Protein sequence: CASSQRTSSYNEQFF.

The chain recombines TRBV11-2 with TRBJ2-7; TRBD2 matches at 12 bases. V trimming: 5 bases; J trimming: 11 bases; junction bases outside the gene matches: 10. CDR1 and CDR2 (germline): SGHAT, FQNNGV. CDR3 size: 14 residues. The CDR3 sequence: CASSTGLAGLGEYF. CDR3 coding DNA: TGTGCCAGCAGCACCGGACTAGCGGGGTTAGGGGAGTACTTC.